The source of this TCR beta chain is a study of naive and memory T cell subsets. This clonotype showed up just a few times. An oligonucleotide containing a UMI was ligated to the 3' end of TCR cDNA. Whole-blood samples were 2 to 3 ml of peripheral blood from healthy adult volunteers. Input was about 1 to 1000 ng of DNase-treated total RNA without cell sorting. Germline V CDR1 and CDR2: ENHRY, SYGVKD. The CDR3 runs to 13 residues. The V end lost 2 bases, the J end lost 2 bases, and 6 bases lay between the germline ends. Ligated cDNA underwent four rounds of PCR with nested alpha and beta constant region primers and SP2. Blood and skin TCR RNA was reverse transcribed with alpha and beta constant primers. TCRdb analysed the 5' RACE reads with MiXCR anew, one entry per CDR3 protein. The sample shows approximately 30,000 distinct CDR3 sequences, approximately 15% of them seen only once.

This sequence joins TRBV10-3 and TRBJ2-5; D unclear. The TCR was taken from a female donor in good health. The chain's CDR3 is CAISERSQETQYF. The DNA of the CDR3 is TGTGCCATCAGTGAGCGGAGTCAAGAGACCCAGTACTTC.